This T cell receptor beta chain was profiled in a study of blood T cell repertoires in COVID-19. Background on the study: The origin of the acute and convalescent COVID-19 samples was the United States, Italy and Spain.

Per the original methods: Counts of nucleated cells, estimated from reference gene primer amplification, were obtained. Method: immunoSEQ multiplex PCR; TCRdb's copy keeps in-frame clones and lacks some. V and J calls and clone size are those listed in that table; D and trimming were worked out from the DNA. The sample carries roughly 330,000 clones, more than 80% recorded once. The V end lost 4 bases, the J end lost 1 base, and 11 bases lay between the germline ends. The CDR3 covers 14 residues. Germline values: CDR1 SGHRS, CDR2 YFSETQ. The gene calls are TRBV5-1 and TRBJ2-5; D perhaps matches TRBD1 (5 bases). The sequencing sample was made of peripheral blood. The TCR originated in a man aged 18 to 29 who had recovered from COVID-19. In DNA, the CDR3 is TGCGCCAGCAGCCCGGTAGGGGCCCAAGAGACCCAGTACTTC. Its translation: CASSPVGAQETQYF. Together with reference TRBV5-1 and TRBJ2-5, the CDR3 gives the full variable domain: KAGVTQTPRYLIKTRGQQVTLSCSPISGHRSVSWYQQTPGQGLQFLFEYFSETQRNKGNFPGRFSGRQFSNSRSEMNVSTLELGDSALYLCASSPVGAQETQYFGPGTRLLVL.